This T cell receptor beta chain was found in a study of beta chain features in type 1 diabetes. The CDR3 has 13 amino acids. Trimming left V 5 bases short and J 6 bases short, with 14 bases between. CDR1 and CDR2 from the germline V gene are PRHDT and FYEKMQ (reference sequence). Of the isolated RNA, all was reverse transcribed, and so the sequenced material was expressed TCRB transcripts. The table came from immunoSEQ multiplex PCR; TCRdb's copy has only in-frame clones and leaves some out. The sample yields about 250,000 clones, 13% to 15% seen once. In this sample, this clone turned up a few times. No antigen is known for it. Points from the study as a whole: Type 1 diabetes patients had VDJ junctions that carried fewer insertions and more deletions.

This receptor was taken from a woman aged 40 to 50 in good health. The sample consisted of naive CD4+ T cells from blood. The chain employs TRBV13 and TRBJ2-7, with D maybe TRBD1 (6 bases). The CDR3 loop is CASSPRTVFEQYF. In DNA, the CDR3 is TGTGCCAGCAGCCCAAGGACAGTTTTCGAGCAGTACTTC.